The clone carrying this T cell receptor (beta chain) was seen a few times. No antigen is known for it. The sample belongs to a study of CD8 T cells in ankylosing spondylitis. Findings of the study overall: Roughly eight highly homologous variants made up a TCR beta motif that seemed to typify ankylosing spondylitis blood. Clones linked to disease, bearing a CD8+ phenotype, were relatively rare in peripheral blood.

From the 5' RACE reads, TCRdb called clonotypes with MiXCR, one entry per CDR3 protein. The table has approximately 140,000 distinct CDR3 sequences, roughly a sixth seen once. Between the trimmed V and J ends, which lost 4 bases and 7 bases, there was a span of 17 bases. Germline-derived CDR1 and CDR2 are SGHRS and YFSETQ. This CDR3 is 14 amino acids long. This sequence joins TRBV5-1 and TRBJ1-1, with unresolved D. Sequenced sample: blood, either unsorted or a sorted T cell fraction (not recorded which). This receptor was obtained from a male donor with ankylosing spondylitis. CDR3 DNA: TGCGCCAGCAGCCCGGGAGCCCTGAGAAGTGAAGCTTTCTTT. This translates into CASSPGALRSEAFF.